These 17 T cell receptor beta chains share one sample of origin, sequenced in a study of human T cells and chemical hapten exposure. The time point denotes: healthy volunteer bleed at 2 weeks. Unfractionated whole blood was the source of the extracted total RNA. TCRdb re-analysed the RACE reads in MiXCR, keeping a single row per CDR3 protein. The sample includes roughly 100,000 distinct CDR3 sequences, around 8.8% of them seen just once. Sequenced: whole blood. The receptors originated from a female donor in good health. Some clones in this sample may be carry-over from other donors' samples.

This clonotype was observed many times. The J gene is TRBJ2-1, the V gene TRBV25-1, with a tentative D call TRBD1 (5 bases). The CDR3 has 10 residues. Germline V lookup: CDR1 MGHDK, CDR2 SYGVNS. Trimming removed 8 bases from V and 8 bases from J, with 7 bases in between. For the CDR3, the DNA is TGTGCCAGCCAGGGCTATGAGCAGTTCTTC. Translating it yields CASQGYEQFF.

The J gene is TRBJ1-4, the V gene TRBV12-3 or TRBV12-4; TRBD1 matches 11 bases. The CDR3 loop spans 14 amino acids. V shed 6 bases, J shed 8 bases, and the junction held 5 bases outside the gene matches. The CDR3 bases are TGTGCCAGCAGCCCGGACAGGGGGCGGGAAAAACTGTTTTTT. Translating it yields CASSPDRGREKLFF.

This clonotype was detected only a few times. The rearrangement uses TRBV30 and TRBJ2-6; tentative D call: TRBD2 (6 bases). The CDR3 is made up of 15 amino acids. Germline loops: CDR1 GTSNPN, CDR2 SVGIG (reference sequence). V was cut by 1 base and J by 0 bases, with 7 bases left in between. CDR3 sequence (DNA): TGTGCCTGGAGTGGGGGGGACTCTGGGGCCAACGTCCTGACTTTC. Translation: CAWSGGDSGANVLTF.

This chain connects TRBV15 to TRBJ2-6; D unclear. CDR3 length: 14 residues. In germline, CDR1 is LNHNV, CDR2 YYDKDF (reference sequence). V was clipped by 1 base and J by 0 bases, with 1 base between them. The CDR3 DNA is TGTGCCACCAGCAGAGTCTCTGGGGCCAACGTCCTGACTTTC. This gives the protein CATSRVSGANVLTF.

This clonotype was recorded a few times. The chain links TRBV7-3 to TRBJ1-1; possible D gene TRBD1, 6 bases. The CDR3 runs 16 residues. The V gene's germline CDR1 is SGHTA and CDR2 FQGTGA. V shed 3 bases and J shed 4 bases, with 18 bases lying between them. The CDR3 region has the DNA TGTGCCAGCAGCTTCGCACCCGGGGGGCAGGGCACTGAAGCTTTCTTT. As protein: CASSFAPGGQGTEAFF. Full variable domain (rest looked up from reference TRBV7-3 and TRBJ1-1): GAGVSQTPSNKVTEKGKYVELRCDPISGHTALYWYRQSLGQGPEFLIYFQGTGAADDSGLPNDRFFAVRPEGSVSTLKIQRTERGDSAVYLCASSFAPGGQGTEAFFGQGTRLTVV.

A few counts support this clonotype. In nucleotides, the CDR3 is TGTGCCAGCTCACCCAAGGCCCAGGATCAGCCCCAGCATTTT. It yields the protein CASSPKAQDQPQHF. J is TRBJ1-5 and V is TRBV18; D gene uncertain. Per germline, CDR1 KGHSH and CDR2 LQKENI. The CDR3 consists of 14 residues. Trimming removed 3 bases at V and 5 bases at J, with 11 bases between. Filled out from reference TRBV18 and TRBJ1-5, the complete variable domain reads NAGVMQNPRHLVRRRGQEARLRCSPMKGHSHVYWYRQLPEEGLKFMVYLQKENIIDESGMPKERFSAEFPKEGPSILRIQQVVRGDSAAYFCASSPKAQDQPQHFGDGTRLSIL.

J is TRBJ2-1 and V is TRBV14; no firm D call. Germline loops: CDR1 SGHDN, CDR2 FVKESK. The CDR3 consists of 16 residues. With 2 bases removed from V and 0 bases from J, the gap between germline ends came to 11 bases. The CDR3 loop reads CASSQLDESSYNEQFF. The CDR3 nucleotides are TGTGCCAGCAGCCAATTGGACGAGAGCTCCTACAATGAGCAGTTCTTC.

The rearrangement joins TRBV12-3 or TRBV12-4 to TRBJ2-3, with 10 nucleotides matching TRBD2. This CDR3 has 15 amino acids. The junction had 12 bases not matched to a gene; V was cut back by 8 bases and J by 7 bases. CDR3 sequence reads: CASFLWLAGAHTQYF. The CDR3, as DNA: TGTGCCAGCTTTTTGTGGCTAGCGGGAGCCCATACGCAGTATTTT.

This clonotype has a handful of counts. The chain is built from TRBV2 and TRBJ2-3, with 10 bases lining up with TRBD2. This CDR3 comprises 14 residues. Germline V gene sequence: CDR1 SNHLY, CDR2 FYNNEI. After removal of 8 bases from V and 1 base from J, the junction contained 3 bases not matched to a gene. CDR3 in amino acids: CASCGLAGTDTQYF. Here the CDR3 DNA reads TGTGCCAGCTGCGGACTAGCGGGCACAGATACGCAGTATTTT.

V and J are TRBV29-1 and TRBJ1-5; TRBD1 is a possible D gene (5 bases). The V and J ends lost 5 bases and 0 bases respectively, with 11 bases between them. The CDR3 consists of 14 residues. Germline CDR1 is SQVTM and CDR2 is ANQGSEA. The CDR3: CSVWEGYSNQPQHF. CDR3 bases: TGCAGCGTTTGGGAGGGGTATAGCAATCAGCCCCAGCATTTT.

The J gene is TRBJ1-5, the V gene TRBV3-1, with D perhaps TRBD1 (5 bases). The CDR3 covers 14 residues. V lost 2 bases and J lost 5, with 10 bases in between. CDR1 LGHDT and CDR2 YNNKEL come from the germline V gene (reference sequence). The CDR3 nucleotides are TGTGCCAGCAGCCAATACACAGGAGATCAGCCCCAGCATTTT. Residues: CASSQYTGDQPQHF.

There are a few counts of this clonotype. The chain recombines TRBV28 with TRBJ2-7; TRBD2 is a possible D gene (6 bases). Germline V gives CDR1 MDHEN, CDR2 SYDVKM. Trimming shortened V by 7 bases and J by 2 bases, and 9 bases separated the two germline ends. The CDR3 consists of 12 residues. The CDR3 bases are TGTGCCAGCACTCGGGGGACCTACGAGCAGTACTTC. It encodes CASTRGTYEQYF.

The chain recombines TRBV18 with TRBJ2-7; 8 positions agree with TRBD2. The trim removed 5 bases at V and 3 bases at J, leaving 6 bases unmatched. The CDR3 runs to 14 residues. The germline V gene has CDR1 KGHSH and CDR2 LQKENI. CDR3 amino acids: CASSTLAGYYEQYF. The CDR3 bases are TGTGCCAGCTCAACGTTAGCGGGGTACTACGAGCAGTACTTC.

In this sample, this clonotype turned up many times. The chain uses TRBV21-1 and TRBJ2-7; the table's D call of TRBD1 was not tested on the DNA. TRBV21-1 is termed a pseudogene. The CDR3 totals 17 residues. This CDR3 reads CASSTHRGRFKSYEQYF. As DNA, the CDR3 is TGTGCCAGCAGCACCCACAGGGGTCGATTTAAGTCCTACGAGCAGTACTTC.

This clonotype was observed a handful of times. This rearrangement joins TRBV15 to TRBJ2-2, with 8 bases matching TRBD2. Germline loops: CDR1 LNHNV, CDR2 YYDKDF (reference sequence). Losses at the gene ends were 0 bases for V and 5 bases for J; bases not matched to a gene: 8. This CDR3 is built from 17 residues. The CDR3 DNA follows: TGTGCCACCAGCAGAGATCGGTCGGGAGGGCCAACCGGGGAGCTGTTTTTT. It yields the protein CATSRDRSGGPTGELFF.

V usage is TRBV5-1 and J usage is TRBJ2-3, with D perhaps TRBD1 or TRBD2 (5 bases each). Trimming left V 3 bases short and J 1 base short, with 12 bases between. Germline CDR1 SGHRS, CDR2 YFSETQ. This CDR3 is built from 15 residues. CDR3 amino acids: CASSSTMGGTDTQYF. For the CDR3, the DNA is TGCGCCAGCAGCTCAACAATGGGGGGCACAGATACGCAGTATTTT. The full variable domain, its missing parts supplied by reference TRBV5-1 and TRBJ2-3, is KAGVTQTPRYLIKTRGQQVTLSCSPISGHRSVSWYQQTPGQGLQFLFEYFSETQRNKGNFPGRFSGRQFSNSRSEMNVSTLELGDSALYLCASSSTMGGTDTQYFGPGTRLTVL.

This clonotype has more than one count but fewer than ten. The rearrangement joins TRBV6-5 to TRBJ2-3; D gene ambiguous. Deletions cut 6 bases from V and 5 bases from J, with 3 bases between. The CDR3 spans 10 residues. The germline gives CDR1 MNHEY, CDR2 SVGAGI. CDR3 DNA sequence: TGTGCCAGCAGAGAAGATACGCAGTATTTT. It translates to CASREDTQYF.